These 7 T cell receptor beta chains share one sample of origin, sequenced in a study of blood T cell repertoires in COVID-19. Clones were read by immunoSEQ multiplex PCR, and TCRdb kept only the in-frame ones, dropping some. The table records hundreds of thousands of clones, about 83% of them present only once. The sample was peripheral blood. These receptors came from a woman aged 45-59 years with acute or convalescent COVID-19.

CDR3 amino acids: CASSLSGSNEKLFF. CDR3 sequence (DNA): TGTGCCAGCAGCTTGAGCGGATCGAATGAAAAACTGTTTTTT. The genes are TRBV5-4 and TRBJ1-4; no firm D call. The ends were cut back, 1 base at V and 5 bases at J, with 9 bases in the middle. The germline V gene encodes CDR1 SGHNT and CDR2 YYREEE (reference sequence). CDR3 length: 14 amino acids.

The V call is TRBV4-1, the J call TRBJ2-1; D unresolved. Germline CDR1 MGHRA, CDR2 YSYEKL. The germline V and J ends were trimmed by 1 base and 3 bases, with 13 bases remaining between them. This CDR3 contains 16 residues. CDR3 nucleotide sequence: TGCGCCAGCAGCCAAGCAAATCGCGGAGACTACAATGAGCAGTTCTTC. Amino acid sequence: CASSQANRGDYNEQFF.

This clone was observed a single time. This chain joins TRBV7-2 and TRBJ2-2; no reliable D call. The CDR3 contains 11 residues. Germline values: CDR1 SGHTA, CDR2 FQGNSA. V lost 1 base and J 9 bases, leaving 3 bases between the germline ends. CDR3 sequence (DNA): TGTGCCAGCAGCTTAGTTAGGGAGCTGTTTTTT. As protein: CASSLVRELFF. Based on the CDR3 plus reference TRBV7-2 and TRBJ2-2, the full variable domain is GAGVSQSPSNKVTEKGKDVELRCDPISGHTALYWYRQSLGQGLEFLIYFQGNSAPDKSGLPSDRFSAERTGGSVSTLTIQRTQQEDSAVYLCASSLVRELFFGEGSRLTVL.

This chain joins TRBV13 and TRBJ2-7; 11 bases align to TRBD2. Germline trimming cut 5 bases from V and 2 bases from J; bases unmatched to any gene: 5. The CDR3 loop spans 15 amino acids. Per the germline V gene, CDR1 is PRHDT and CDR2 is FYEKMQ (reference sequence). The chain's CDR3 is CASSKLAGGAYEQYF. The CDR3 bases are TGTGCCAGCAGCAAGCTAGCGGGGGGAGCCTACGAGCAGTACTTC.

The chain joins TRBV21-1 to TRBJ2-7; the D segment call TRBD1 is taken from the table without a DNA check. TRBV21-1 is assigned pseudogene status. This CDR3 region has 12 residues. For the CDR3, the DNA is TGTGCCAGCAGCAAAGTACACTACGAGCAGTACTTC. Its protein product is CASSKVHYEQYF.

The chain links TRBV9 to TRBJ2-1, with 8 bases aligning to TRBD1. V lost 2 bases and J lost 9; bases outside the gene matches: 1. The V gene's germline CDR1 is SGDLS and CDR2 YYNGEE. The CDR3 spans 12 residues. CDR3 bases: TGTGCCAGCAGCGTCGGGACAGGTGAGCAGTTCTTC. Residues: CASSVGTGEQFF.

The rearrangement links TRBV9 to TRBJ2-3; 8 bases fit TRBD2. Germline assignment: CDR1 SGDLS and CDR2 YYNGEE. Trimming at V came to 3 bases and at J to 0 bases, leaving 3 bases not matched to a gene. The CDR3 spans 15 residues. This CDR3 reads CASSGRGGSTDTQYF. DNA of the CDR3: TGTGCCAGCAGCGGGCGCGGGGGGAGCACAGATACGCAGTATTTT. The full variable domain, its missing parts supplied by reference TRBV9 and TRBJ2-3, is DSGVTQTPKHLITATGQRVTLRCSPRSGDLSVYWYQQSLDQGLQFLIQYYNGEERAKGNILERFSAQQFPDLHSELNLSSLELGDSALYFCASSGRGGSTDTQYFGPGTRLTVL.